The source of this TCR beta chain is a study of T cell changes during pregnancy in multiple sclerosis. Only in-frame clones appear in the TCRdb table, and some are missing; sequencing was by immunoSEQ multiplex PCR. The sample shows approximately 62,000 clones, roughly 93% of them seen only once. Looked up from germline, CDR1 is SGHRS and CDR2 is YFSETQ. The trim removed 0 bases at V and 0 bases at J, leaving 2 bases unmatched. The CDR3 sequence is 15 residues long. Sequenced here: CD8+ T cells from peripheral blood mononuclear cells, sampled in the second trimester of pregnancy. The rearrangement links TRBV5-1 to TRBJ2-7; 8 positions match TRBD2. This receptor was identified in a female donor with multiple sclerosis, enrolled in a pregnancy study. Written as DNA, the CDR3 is TGCGCCAGCAGCTTGGAAGCGGGGGCCTCCTACGAGCAGTACTTC. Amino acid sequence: CASSLEAGASYEQYF.